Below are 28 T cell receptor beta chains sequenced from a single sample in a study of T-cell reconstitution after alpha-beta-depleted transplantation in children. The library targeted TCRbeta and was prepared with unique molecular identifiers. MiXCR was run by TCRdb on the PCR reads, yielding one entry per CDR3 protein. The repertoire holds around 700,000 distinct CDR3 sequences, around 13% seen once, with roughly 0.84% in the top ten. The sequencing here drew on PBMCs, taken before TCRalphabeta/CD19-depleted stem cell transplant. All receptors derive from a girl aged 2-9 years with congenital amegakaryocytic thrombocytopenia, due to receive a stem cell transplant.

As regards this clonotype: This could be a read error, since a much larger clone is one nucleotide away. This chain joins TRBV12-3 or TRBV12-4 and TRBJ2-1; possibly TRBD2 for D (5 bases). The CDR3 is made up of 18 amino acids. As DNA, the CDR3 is TGTGCCAGCTGTTTAAGTCTTTTGCGGTTTAGCGAGAACAATGAGCAGTTCTTC. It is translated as CASCLSLLRFSENNEQFF.

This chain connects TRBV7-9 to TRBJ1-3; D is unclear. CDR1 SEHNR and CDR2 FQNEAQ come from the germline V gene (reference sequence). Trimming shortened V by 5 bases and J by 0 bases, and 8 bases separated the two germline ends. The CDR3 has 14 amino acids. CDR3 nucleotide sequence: TGTGCCAGCAGCCTCTCACTCTCTGGAAACACCATATATTTT. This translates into CASSLSLSGNTIYF.

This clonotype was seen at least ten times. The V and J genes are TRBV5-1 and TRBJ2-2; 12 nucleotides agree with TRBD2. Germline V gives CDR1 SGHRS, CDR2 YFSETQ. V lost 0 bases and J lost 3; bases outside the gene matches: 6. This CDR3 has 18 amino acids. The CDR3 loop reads CASSLGTSGITHTGELFF. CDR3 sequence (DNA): TGCGCCAGCAGCTTGGGGACTAGCGGGATTACGCACACCGGGGAGCTGTTTTTT.

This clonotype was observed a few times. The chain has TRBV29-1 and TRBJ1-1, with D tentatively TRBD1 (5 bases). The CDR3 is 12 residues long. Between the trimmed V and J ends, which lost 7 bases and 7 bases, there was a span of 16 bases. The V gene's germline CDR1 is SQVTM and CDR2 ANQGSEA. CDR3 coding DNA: TGCAGCGGATACACAGGCGCCCTTGAAGCTTTCTTT. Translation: CSGYTGALEAFF.

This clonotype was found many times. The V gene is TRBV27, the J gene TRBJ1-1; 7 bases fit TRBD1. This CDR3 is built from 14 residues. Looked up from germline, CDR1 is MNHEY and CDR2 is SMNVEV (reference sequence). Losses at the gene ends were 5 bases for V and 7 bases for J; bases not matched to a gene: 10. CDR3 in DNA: TGTGCCAGCAGTCGCCTTGGGACAGTTAATGAAGCTTTCTTT. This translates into CASSRLGTVNEAFF.

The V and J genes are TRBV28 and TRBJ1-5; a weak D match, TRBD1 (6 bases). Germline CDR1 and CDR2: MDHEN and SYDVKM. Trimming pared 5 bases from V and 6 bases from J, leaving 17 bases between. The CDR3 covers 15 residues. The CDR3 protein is CASSTQGFPPQPQHF. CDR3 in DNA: TGTGCCAGCAGTACGCAGGGGTTTCCCCCTCAGCCCCAGCATTTT.

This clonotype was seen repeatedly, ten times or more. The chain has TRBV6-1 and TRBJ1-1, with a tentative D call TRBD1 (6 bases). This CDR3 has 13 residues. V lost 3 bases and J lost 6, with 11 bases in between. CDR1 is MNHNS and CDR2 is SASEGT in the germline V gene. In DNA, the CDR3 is TGTGCCAGCAGTGAGAAAAGGACAGCTGAAGCTTTCTTT. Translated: CASSEKRTAEAFF.

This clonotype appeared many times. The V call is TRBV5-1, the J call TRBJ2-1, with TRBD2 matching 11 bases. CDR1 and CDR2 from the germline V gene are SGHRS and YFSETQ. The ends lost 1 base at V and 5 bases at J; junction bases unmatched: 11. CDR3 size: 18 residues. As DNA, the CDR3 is TGCGCCAGCAGCTTGACTAGCGGGAGTAAGGGGACTGACAATGAGCAGTTCTTC. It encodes CASSLTSGSKGTDNEQFF.

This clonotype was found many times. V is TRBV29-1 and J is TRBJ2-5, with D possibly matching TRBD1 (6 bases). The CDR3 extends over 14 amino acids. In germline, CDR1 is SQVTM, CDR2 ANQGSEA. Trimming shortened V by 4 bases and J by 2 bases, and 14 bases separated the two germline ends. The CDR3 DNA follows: TGCAGCGTTGGGGAACAGGGATTTCAAGAGACCCAGTACTTC. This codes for CSVGEQGFQETQYF.

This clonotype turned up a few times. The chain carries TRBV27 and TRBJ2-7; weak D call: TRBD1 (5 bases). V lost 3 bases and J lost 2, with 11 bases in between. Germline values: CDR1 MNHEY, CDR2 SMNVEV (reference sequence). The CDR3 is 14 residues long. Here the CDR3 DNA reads TGTGCCAGCAGTTTGCGACAGCCGGCCTACGAGCAGTACTTC. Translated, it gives CASSLRQPAYEQYF.

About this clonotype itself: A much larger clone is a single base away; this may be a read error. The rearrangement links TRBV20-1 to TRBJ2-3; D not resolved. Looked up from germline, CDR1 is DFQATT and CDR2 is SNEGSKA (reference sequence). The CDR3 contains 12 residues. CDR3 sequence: CNAKTSTDTQYF. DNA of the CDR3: TGCAATGCCAAGACTAGCACAGATACGCAGTATTTT.

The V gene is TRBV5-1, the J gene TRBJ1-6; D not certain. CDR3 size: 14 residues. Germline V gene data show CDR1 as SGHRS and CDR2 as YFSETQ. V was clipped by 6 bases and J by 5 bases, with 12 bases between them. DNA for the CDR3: TGCGCCAGCAACGCCGGGTACGATAATTCACCCCTCCACTTT. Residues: CASNAGYDNSPLHF.

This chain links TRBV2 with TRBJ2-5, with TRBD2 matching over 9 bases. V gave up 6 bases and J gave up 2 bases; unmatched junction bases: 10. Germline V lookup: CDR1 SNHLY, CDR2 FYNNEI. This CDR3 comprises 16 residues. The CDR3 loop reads CASSSLAGSRQETQYF. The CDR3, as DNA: TGTGCCAGCAGCTCACTAGCGGGCTCGAGGCAAGAGACCCAGTACTTC.

For the CDR3, the DNA is TGTGCCAGCAGTCCCGGGACAGCCGTCACTGAAGCTTTCTTT. It is translated as CASSPGTAVTEAFF. The chain carries TRBV28 and TRBJ1-1; 7 nucleotides agree with TRBD1. The CDR3 sequence is 14 residues long. V shed 5 bases and J 4 bases; nucleotides not matched to a gene: 7. CDR1 and CDR2 from the germline V gene are MDHEN and SYDVKM.

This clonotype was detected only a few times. CDR3: CASSLTPGAETQYF. In nucleotides, the CDR3 is TGCGCCAGCAGCTTGACCCCAGGGGCGGAGACCCAGTACTTC. The rearrangement uses TRBV5-1 and TRBJ2-5; D perhaps matches TRBD1 (6 bases). The germline V gene has CDR1 SGHRS and CDR2 YFSETQ. The ends were cut back, 1 base at V and 5 bases at J, with 12 bases in the middle. This CDR3 comprises 14 residues.

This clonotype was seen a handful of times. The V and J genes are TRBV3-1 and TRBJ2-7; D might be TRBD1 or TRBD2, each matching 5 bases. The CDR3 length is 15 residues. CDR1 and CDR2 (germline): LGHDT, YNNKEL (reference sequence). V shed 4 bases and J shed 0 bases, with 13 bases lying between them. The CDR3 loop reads CASSPRLGVSYEQYF. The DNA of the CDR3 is TGTGCCAGCAGCCCCCGTCTGGGGGTCTCCTACGAGCAGTACTTC.

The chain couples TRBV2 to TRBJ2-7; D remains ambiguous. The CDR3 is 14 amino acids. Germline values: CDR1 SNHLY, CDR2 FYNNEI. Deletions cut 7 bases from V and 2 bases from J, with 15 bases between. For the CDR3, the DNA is TGTGCCAGCACCACCGTAAGTAACCCCTACGAGCAGTACTTC. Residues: CASTTVSNPYEQYF.

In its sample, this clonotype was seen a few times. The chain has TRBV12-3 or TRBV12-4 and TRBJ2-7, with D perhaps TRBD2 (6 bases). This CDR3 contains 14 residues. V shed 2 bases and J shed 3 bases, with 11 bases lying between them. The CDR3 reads CASSLYRTNYEQYF. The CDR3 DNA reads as TGTGCCAGCAGTTTATACAGGACTAACTACGAGCAGTACTTC.

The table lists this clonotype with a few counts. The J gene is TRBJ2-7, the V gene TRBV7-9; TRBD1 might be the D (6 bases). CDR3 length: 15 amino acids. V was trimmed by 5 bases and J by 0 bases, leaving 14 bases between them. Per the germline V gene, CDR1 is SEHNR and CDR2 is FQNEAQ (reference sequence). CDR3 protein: CASSTRQEGSYEQYF. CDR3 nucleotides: TGTGCCAGCAGCACAAGACAGGAAGGCTCCTACGAGCAGTACTTC.

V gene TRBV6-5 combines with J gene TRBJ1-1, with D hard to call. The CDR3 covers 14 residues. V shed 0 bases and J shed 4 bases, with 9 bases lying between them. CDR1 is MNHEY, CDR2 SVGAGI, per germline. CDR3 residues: CASSYSMDATEAFF. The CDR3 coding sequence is TGTGCCAGCAGTTACTCCATGGACGCCACTGAAGCTTTCTTT.

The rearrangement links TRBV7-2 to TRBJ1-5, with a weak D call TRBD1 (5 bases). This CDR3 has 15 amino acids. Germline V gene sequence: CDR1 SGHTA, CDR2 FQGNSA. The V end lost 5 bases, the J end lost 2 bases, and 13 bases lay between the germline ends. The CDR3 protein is CASSITGFGNQPQHF. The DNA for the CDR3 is TGTGCCAGCAGCATCACAGGTTTCGGCAATCAGCCCCAGCATTTT.

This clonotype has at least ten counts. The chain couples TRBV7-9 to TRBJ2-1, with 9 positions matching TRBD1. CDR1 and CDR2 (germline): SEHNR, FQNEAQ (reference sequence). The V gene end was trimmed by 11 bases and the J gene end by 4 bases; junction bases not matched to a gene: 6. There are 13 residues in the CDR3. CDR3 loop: CAGQGTEYNEQFF. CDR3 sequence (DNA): TGTGCCGGACAGGGGACGGAATACAATGAGCAGTTCTTC.

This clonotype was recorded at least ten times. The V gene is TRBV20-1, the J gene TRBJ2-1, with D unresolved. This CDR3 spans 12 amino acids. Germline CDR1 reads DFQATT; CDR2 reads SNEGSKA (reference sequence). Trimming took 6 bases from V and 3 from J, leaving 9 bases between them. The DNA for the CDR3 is TGCAGTGCCCTCTCGTACTACAATGAGCAGTTCTTC. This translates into CSALSYYNEQFF.

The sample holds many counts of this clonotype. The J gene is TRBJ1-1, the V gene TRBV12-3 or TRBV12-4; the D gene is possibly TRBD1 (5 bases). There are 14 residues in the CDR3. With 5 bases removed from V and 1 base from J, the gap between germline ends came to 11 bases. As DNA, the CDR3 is TGTGCCAGCAGTCACGACAGAGGGAACACTGAAGCTTTCTTT. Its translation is CASSHDRGNTEAFF.

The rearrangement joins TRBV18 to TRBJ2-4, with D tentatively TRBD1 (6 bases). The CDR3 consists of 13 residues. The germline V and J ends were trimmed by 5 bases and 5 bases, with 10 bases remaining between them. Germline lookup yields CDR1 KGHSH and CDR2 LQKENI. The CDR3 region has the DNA TGTGCCAGCTCAATGGGACATGAAAACATTCAGTACTTC. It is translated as CASSMGHENIQYF.

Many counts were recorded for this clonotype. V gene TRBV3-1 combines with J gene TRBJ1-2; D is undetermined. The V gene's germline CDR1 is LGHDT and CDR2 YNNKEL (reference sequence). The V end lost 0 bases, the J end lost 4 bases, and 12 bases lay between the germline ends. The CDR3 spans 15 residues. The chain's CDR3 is CASSQDSTGSYGYTF. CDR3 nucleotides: TGTGCCAGCAGCCAAGATTCTACCGGATCCTATGGCTACACCTTC.

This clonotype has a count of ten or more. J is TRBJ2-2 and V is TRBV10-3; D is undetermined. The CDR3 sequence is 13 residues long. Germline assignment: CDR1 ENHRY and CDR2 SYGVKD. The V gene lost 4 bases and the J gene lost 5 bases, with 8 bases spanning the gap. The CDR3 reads CAISVPGTGELFF. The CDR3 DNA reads TGTGCCATCAGTGTGCCCGGAACCGGGGAGCTGTTTTTT.

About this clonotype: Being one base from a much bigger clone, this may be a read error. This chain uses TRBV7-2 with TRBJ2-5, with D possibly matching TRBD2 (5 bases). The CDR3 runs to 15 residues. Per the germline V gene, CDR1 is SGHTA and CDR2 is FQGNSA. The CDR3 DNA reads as TGTGCCCGCAGCTTAGCGATGACTCCTCAAGAGACCCAGTACTTC. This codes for CARSLAMTPQETQYF.